These T cell receptor beta chains were read from a single sample in a study of cytomegalovirus exposure and HLA in healthy donors. Clones were sequenced by immunoSEQ multiplex PCR, and TCRdb holds only the in-frame ones, with some missing. The top ten hold more than 15% of the sample, which has more than 85,000 clones, about 13% seen once. The material sequenced was PBMCs. The receptor set was obtained from a man aged 40-49 years in good health and CMV-seropositive. Each CDR3 is given with its conserved first and last residue. D genes are given only for firm matches. Size is omitted from some rows. Given values are once, few, many or a class for expanded clones.

CDR3aa: CAWRQIEAFF
CDR3nt: TGTGCCTGGAGACAAATAGAAGCTTTCTTT
abundance: few
d_gene: .
v_gene: TRBV30
j_gene: TRBJ1-1

CDR3aa: CSAGQPGQGSNEQFF
CDR3nt: TGCAGCGCTGGTCAGCCGGGACAGGGTTCTAATGAGCAGTTCTTC
abundance: few
d_gene: TRBD1
v_gene: TRBV29-1
j_gene: TRBJ2-1

CDR3aa: CASSLAQGRPYGYTF
CDR3nt: TGTGCCAGCAGCTTGGCGCAGGGGCGGCCTTATGGCTACACCTTC
abundance: .
d_gene: .
v_gene: TRBV5-8
j_gene: TRBJ1-2

CDR3aa: CASSYGRATDEQFF
CDR3nt: TGTGCCAGCAGTTACGGGAGGGCCACGGATGAGCAGTTCTTC
abundance: few
d_gene: TRBD2
v_gene: TRBV6-5
j_gene: TRBJ2-1

CDR3aa: CASRGTSAYYNEQFF
CDR3nt: TGTGCCAGCAGGGGGACTAGCGCTTACTACAATGAGCAGTTCTTC
abundance: few
d_gene: TRBD2
v_gene: TRBV6-5
j_gene: TRBJ2-1

CDR3aa: CASSFTAVDAVTQYF
CDR3nt: TGTGCCAGCAGTTTCACGGCAGTCGATGCGGTTACGCAGTATTTT
abundance: .
d_gene: .
v_gene: TRBV27
j_gene: TRBJ2-3

CDR3aa: CASSREGGDYSNQPQHF
CDR3nt: TGTGCCAGCAGCCGCGAGGGGGGGGATTATAGCAATCAGCCCCAGCATTTT
abundance: few
d_gene: .
v_gene: TRBV7-8
j_gene: TRBJ1-5

CDR3aa: CAWSTVSYEQYF
CDR3nt: TGTGCCTGGTCGACAGTTTCCTACGAGCAGTACTTC
abundance: few
d_gene: .
v_gene: TRBV30
j_gene: TRBJ2-7

CDR3aa: CAWSQGVEQFF
CDR3nt: TGTGCCTGGAGCCAGGGCGTTGAGCAGTTCTTC
abundance: .
d_gene: .
v_gene: TRBV30
j_gene: TRBJ2-1

CDR3aa: CASSIGDRLGKGYGYTF
CDR3nt: TGTGCCAGTAGTATAGGGGACAGGCTAGGAAAAGGCTATGGCTACACCTTC
abundance: few
d_gene: TRBD1
v_gene: TRBV19
j_gene: TRBJ1-2

CDR3aa: CASKREPEAFF
CDR3nt: TGTGCCAGCAAACGGGAACCTGAAGCTTTCTTT
abundance: few
d_gene: .
v_gene: TRBV2
j_gene: TRBJ1-1

CDR3aa: CASSSLGDTEAFF
CDR3nt: TGTGCCAGCTCTAGTCTAGGGGACACTGAAGCTTTCTTT
abundance: few
d_gene: .
v_gene: TRBV18
j_gene: TRBJ1-1

CDR3aa: CASSSSAEYTGELFF
CDR3nt: TGTGCCAGCAGCTCCTCAGCGGAATACACCGGGGAGCTGTTTTTT
abundance: few
d_gene: .
v_gene: TRBV7-9
j_gene: TRBJ2-2

CDR3aa: CASSLFRGNEQFF
CDR3nt: TGTGCCAGCAGTCTATTTCGAGGCAATGAGCAGTTCTTC
abundance: .
d_gene: .
v_gene: TRBV6-5
j_gene: TRBJ2-1

CDR3aa: CASSDQAGSTEAFF
CDR3nt: TGCGCCAGCAGTGACCAGGCTGGGAGCACTGAAGCTTTCTTT
abundance: few
d_gene: .
v_gene: TRBV10-1
j_gene: TRBJ1-1

CDR3aa: CASSYGRFSNQPQHF
CDR3nt: TGTGCCAGCAGTTACGGGAGATTTAGCAATCAGCCCCAGCATTTT
abundance: .
d_gene: .
v_gene: TRBV6-5
j_gene: TRBJ1-5

CDR3aa: CASSYGTEYSYGYTF
CDR3nt: TGTGCCAGCAGTTACGGGACAGAGTATTCCTATGGCTACACCTTC
abundance: few
d_gene: TRBD1
v_gene: TRBV6-5
j_gene: TRBJ1-2

CDR3aa: CASGTGTGGGEQYF
CDR3nt: TGTGCTAGTGGAACTGGGACAGGGGGAGGGGAGCAGTACTTC
abundance: few
d_gene: TRBD1
v_gene: TRBV12-5
j_gene: TRBJ2-7

CDR3aa: CASSLTAMTRYTF
CDR3nt: TGTGCCAGCAGTTTAACGGCCATGACTCGCTACACCTTC
abundance: few
d_gene: .
v_gene: TRBV27
j_gene: TRBJ1-2

CDR3aa: CASSPSVRVLGYTF
CDR3nt: TGTGCCAGCAGCCCCTCCGTCAGGGTGTTAGGCTACACCTTC
abundance: few
d_gene: .
v_gene: TRBV5-6
j_gene: TRBJ1-2

CDR3aa: CASSIQGHKYYGYTF
CDR3nt: TGTGCCAGCAGCATCCAGGGGCATAAGTACTATGGCTACACCTTC
abundance: few
d_gene: .
v_gene: TRBV5-4
j_gene: TRBJ1-2

CDR3aa: CSAAPGTSGSRQYF
CDR3nt: TGCAGCGCCGCCCCCGGGACTAGCGGGAGTCGGCAGTACTTC
abundance: .
d_gene: TRBD2
v_gene: TRBV29-1
j_gene: TRBJ2-7

CDR3aa: CASSWQREFWNEQFF
CDR3nt: TGTGCCAGCAGCTGGCAGCGGGAGTTTTGGAATGAGCAGTTCTTC
abundance: few
d_gene: TRBD2
v_gene: TRBV11-2
j_gene: TRBJ2-1

CDR3aa: CASSRAGTGNQPQHF
CDR3nt: TGCGCCAGCAGCCGGGCCGGGACAGGGAATCAGCCCCAGCATTTT
abundance: few
d_gene: TRBD1
v_gene: TRBV4-1
j_gene: TRBJ1-5

CDR3aa: CSVVTDYEQYF
CDR3nt: TGCAGCGTAGTGACAGATTACGAGCAGTACTTC
abundance: few
d_gene: .
v_gene: TRBV29-1
j_gene: TRBJ2-7

CDR3aa: CASRNRGRGNQPQHF
CDR3nt: TGTGCCAGTAGAAACAGGGGGCGAGGCAATCAGCCCCAGCATTTT
abundance: few
d_gene: TRBD1
v_gene: TRBV19
j_gene: TRBJ1-5

CDR3aa: CASSVGGIRDEQFF
CDR3nt: TGTGCCAGTAGTGTCGGCGGGATAAGGGATGAGCAGTTCTTC
abundance: .
d_gene: .
v_gene: TRBV19
j_gene: TRBJ2-1

CDR3aa: CASGLEGRMQYF
CDR3nt: TGTGCCAGCGGACTAGAGGGAAGGATGCAGTACTTC
abundance: few
d_gene: TRBD2
v_gene: TRBV6-1
j_gene: TRBJ2-7

CDR3aa: CATTDRSPTRLAKNIQYF
CDR3nt: TGTGCCACCACTGATCGGTCCCCGACCCGACTAGCCAAAAACATTCAGTACTTC
abundance: .
d_gene: .
v_gene: TRBV19
j_gene: TRBJ2-4

CDR3aa: CSASELPEQYF
CDR3nt: TGCAGTGCTAGTGAACTCCCCGAGCAGTACTTC
abundance: .
d_gene: .
v_gene: TRBV20-1
j_gene: TRBJ2-7

CDR3aa: CASSSTDPGRAQHSYEQYF
CDR3nt: TGTGCCAGCAGCTCGACCGACCCGGGGAGGGCGCAACATTCCTACGAGCAGTACTTC
abundance: few
d_gene: TRBD2
v_gene: TRBV7-9
j_gene: TRBJ2-7

CDR3aa: CASSQDRGSSYNEQFF
CDR3nt: TGCGCCAGCAGCCAAGATAGAGGAAGCTCCTACAATGAGCAGTTCTTC
abundance: .
d_gene: .
v_gene: TRBV4-1
j_gene: TRBJ2-1

CDR3aa: CASSFRQGSTDTQYF
CDR3nt: TGCGCCAGCAGCTTTCGACAGGGAAGCACAGATACGCAGTATTTT
abundance: few
d_gene: TRBD1
v_gene: TRBV5-1
j_gene: TRBJ2-3

CDR3aa: CASSEPDRTYGYTF
CDR3nt: TGTGCCAGCAGTGAACCGGACAGAACCTATGGCTACACCTTC
abundance: .
d_gene: .
v_gene: TRBV6-1
j_gene: TRBJ1-2

CDR3aa: CASSSAPGDLETQYF
CDR3nt: TGTGCCAGCAGCTCCGCCCCGGGGGATCTGGAGACCCAGTACTTC
abundance: few
d_gene: .
v_gene: TRBV7-3
j_gene: TRBJ2-5

CDR3aa: CASSSTGQETQYF
CDR3nt: TGTGCCAGTAGTTCGACAGGCCAAGAGACCCAGTACTTC
abundance: few
d_gene: .
v_gene: TRBV19
j_gene: TRBJ2-5

CDR3aa: CASSADLNTEAFF
CDR3nt: TGTGCCAGCAGCGCGGATCTGAACACTGAAGCTTTCTTT
abundance: few
d_gene: .
v_gene: TRBV7-6
j_gene: TRBJ1-1

CDR3aa: CASSLWTGNTEAFF
CDR3nt: TGTGCCAGCAGTTTATGGACAGGGAACACTGAAGCTTTCTTT
abundance: few
d_gene: TRBD1
v_gene: TRBV6-5
j_gene: TRBJ1-1

CDR3aa: CASSYFGQGAQETQYF
CDR3nt: TGTGCCAGCAGTTACTTTGGGCAGGGGGCCCAAGAGACCCAGTACTTC
abundance: .
d_gene: TRBD1
v_gene: TRBV6-5
j_gene: TRBJ2-5

CDR3aa: CASSLAGGEETQYF
CDR3nt: TGTGCCAGCAGCTTGGCCGGCGGGGAAGAGACCCAGTACTTC
abundance: .
d_gene: .
v_gene: TRBV5-4
j_gene: TRBJ2-5

CDR3aa: CASSPQGTNTGELFF
CDR3nt: TGTGCCAGCAGCCCCCAGGGTACCAACACCGGGGAGCTGTTTTTT
abundance: few
d_gene: .
v_gene: TRBV5-6
j_gene: TRBJ2-2

CDR3aa: CASSEHGGYGYTF
CDR3nt: TGTGCCAGCAGTGAACACGGGGGCTATGGCTACACCTTC
abundance: .
d_gene: .
v_gene: TRBV6-1
j_gene: TRBJ1-2

CDR3aa: CASTPRGPSYEQYF
CDR3nt: TGTGCCAGCACCCCGCGAGGGCCCTCCTACGAGCAGTACTTC
abundance: few
d_gene: .
v_gene: TRBV6-1
j_gene: TRBJ2-7

CDR3aa: CASSLSAGVIRTEAFF
CDR3nt: TGTGCCAGCAGTTTATCGGCAGGGGTTATTAGGACTGAAGCTTTCTTT
abundance: .
d_gene: .
v_gene: TRBV27
j_gene: TRBJ1-1

CDR3aa: CASSFYGTANTGELFF
CDR3nt: TGCGCCAGCAGCTTCTACGGGACAGCGAACACCGGGGAGCTGTTTTTT
abundance: few
d_gene: TRBD1
v_gene: TRBV5-1
j_gene: TRBJ2-2

CDR3aa: CAWSPLAGEQFF
CDR3nt: TGTGCCTGGAGTCCTCTAGCAGGTGAGCAGTTCTTC
abundance: .
d_gene: .
v_gene: TRBV30
j_gene: TRBJ2-1

CDR3aa: CASSLGTAALLEQYF
CDR3nt: TGTGCCAGCAGCTTAGGGACAGCCGCCCTCCTAGAGCAGTACTTC
abundance: few
d_gene: .
v_gene: TRBV11-2
j_gene: TRBJ2-7

CDR3aa: CASRGHSLGYTF
CDR3nt: TGTGCCAGCAGGGGCCACTCCCTTGGCTACACCTTC
abundance: .
d_gene: .
v_gene: TRBV9
j_gene: TRBJ1-2

CDR3aa: CASSSWTGARTDTQYF
CDR3nt: TGTGCCAGCAGCTCCTGGACAGGGGCGAGAACAGATACGCAGTATTTT
abundance: .
d_gene: TRBD1
v_gene: TRBV7-9
j_gene: TRBJ2-3

CDR3aa: CASREDWSSGNTIYF
CDR3nt: TGTGCCAGCAGGGAAGACTGGAGCTCTGGAAACACCATATATTTT
abundance: .
d_gene: .
v_gene: TRBV6-1
j_gene: TRBJ1-3

CDR3aa: CASSDRGVNQPQHF
CDR3nt: TGTGCCAGCAGCGACAGGGGGGTCAATCAGCCCCAGCATTTT
abundance: .
d_gene: TRBD1
v_gene: TRBV2
j_gene: TRBJ1-5

CDR3aa: CASSQDPLDNEQFF
CDR3nt: TGCGCCAGCAGCCAAGATCCCCTTGACAATGAGCAGTTCTTC
abundance: few
d_gene: .
v_gene: TRBV4-1
j_gene: TRBJ2-1

CDR3aa: CASSIWAGGNTEAFF
CDR3nt: TGTGCCAGTAGTATATGGGCAGGGGGGAACACTGAAGCTTTCTTT
abundance: .
d_gene: TRBD1
v_gene: TRBV19
j_gene: TRBJ1-1

CDR3aa: CASSQDGSGADTQYF
CDR3nt: TGCGCCAGCAGCCAAGACGGGAGTGGTGCAGATACGCAGTATTTT
abundance: many
d_gene: .
v_gene: TRBV4-3
j_gene: TRBJ2-3

CDR3aa: CASSLSQHSYEQYF
CDR3nt: TGTGCCAGCAGCTTATCACAGCACTCCTACGAGCAGTACTTC
abundance: few
d_gene: .
v_gene: TRBV11-1
j_gene: TRBJ2-7